The 29 T cell receptor beta chains presented below share a single source sample, sequenced in a study of identical twins. TCRdb re-analysed the 5' RACE reads in MiXCR, keeping a single row per CDR3 protein. The repertoire holds roughly 290,000 distinct CDR3 sequences, with just under 9.5% as singletons. These data also formed part of another study, on yellow fever vaccine responses in identical twins.

Sequencing was carried out using CD8+ T cells sorted from blood. The receptors derive from a woman under 30 in good health.

This clonotype was picked up a small number of times. This sequence joins TRBV2 and TRBJ2-1; 8 positions agree with TRBD1. This CDR3 comprises 16 residues. Looked up from germline, CDR1 is SNHLY and CDR2 is FYNNEI. After removal of 6 bases from V and 4 bases from J, the junction contained 11 bases not matched to a gene. CDR3 protein: CASRESGTGLYNEQFF. The CDR3 region has the DNA TGTGCCAGCAGGGAGTCAGGGACAGGACTATACAATGAGCAGTTCTTC.

This clonotype appeared many times. CDR3 sequence reads: CASSLRQSYEQYF. Here the CDR3 DNA reads TGTGCCAGCAGTTTAAGACAGTCCTACGAGCAGTACTTC. V and J are TRBV27 and TRBJ2-7; weak D call: TRBD1 (5 bases). Trimming stripped 2 bases from V and 1 base from J, with 6 bases between. The CDR3 is 13 residues long. CDR1 and CDR2 from the germline V gene are MNHEY and SMNVEV (reference sequence).

This clonotype was seen more than once but under ten times. The chain joins TRBV7-9 to TRBJ2-1; D ambiguous. This CDR3 contains 16 residues. Germline V CDR1 and CDR2: SEHNR, FQNEAQ (reference sequence). Trimming removed 3 bases from V and 0 bases from J, with 12 bases in between. CDR3 DNA: TGTGCCAGCAGCTTGGCCGATTGGGACTCCTACAATGAGCAGTTCTTC. It yields the protein CASSLADWDSYNEQFF.

This chain joins TRBV4-1 and TRBJ2-6; unclear D gene. The V end lost 2 bases, the J end lost 2 bases, and 10 bases lay between the germline ends. The length of the CDR3 is 16 residues. The germline CDR1 and CDR2 sequences are MGHRA and YSYEKL. CDR3 DNA sequence: TGCGCCAGCAGCCAATTCGGAGCAACTGGGGCCAACGTCCTGACTTTC. Translating gives CASSQFGATGANVLTF.

This clonotype was detected many times. This chain links TRBV20-1 with TRBJ2-7; 8 bases agree with TRBD2. J gave up 2 bases and V 5 bases, and 11 bases lay outside the gene matches. CDR3 size: 15 residues. CDR1 and CDR2 from the germline V gene are DFQATT and SNEGSKA (reference sequence). The CDR3 sequence: CSAPSGREVTYEQYF. In DNA, the CDR3 is TGCAGTGCTCCGAGTGGGCGGGAGGTAACCTACGAGCAGTACTTC.

This clonotype was recorded a few times. The V gene is TRBV2, the J gene TRBJ2-5; 12 bases align to TRBD2. Germline CDR1 reads SNHLY; CDR2 reads FYNNEI. The CDR3 spans 15 residues. With V trimmed by 2 bases and J by 5 bases, 3 bases remained unmatched. The CDR3 bases are TGTGCCAGCAGTGAATACGGACTAGCGGGGGAGACCCAGTACTTC. Translation gives CASSEYGLAGETQYF.

Many counts were recorded for this clonotype. V gene TRBV6-5 combines with J gene TRBJ2-7; either TRBD1 or TRBD2 may fit D (5 bases each). CDR1 and CDR2 from the germline V gene are MNHEY and SVGAGI. V lost 0 bases and J 0 bases, leaving 12 bases between the germline ends. The CDR3 loop spans 16 amino acids. The chain's CDR3 is CASSYSRWGSSYEQYF. The CDR3 bases are TGTGCCAGCAGTTACTCAAGGTGGGGGAGCTCCTACGAGCAGTACTTC.

This clonotype turned up a few times. The genes are TRBV7-9 and TRBJ2-7; a weak D match, TRBD1 (6 bases). V was cut by 5 bases and J by 0 bases, with 11 bases left in between. Per germline, CDR1 SEHNR and CDR2 FQNEAQ (reference sequence). CDR3 size: 14 residues. Here the CDR3 DNA reads TGTGCCAGCAGCCCACAGGGATTCTCCTACGAGCAGTACTTC. This codes for CASSPQGFSYEQYF.

This clonotype was counted at least ten times. The rearrangement joins TRBV12-3 or TRBV12-4 to TRBJ2-7; perhaps TRBD2 as D (6 bases). The germline V and J ends were trimmed by 1 base and 6 bases, with 13 bases remaining between them. The CDR3 spans 14 residues. CDR3 sequence: CASSLEAGGGEQYF. The CDR3 DNA is TGTGCCAGCAGTTTAGAGGCCGGGGGTGGCGAGCAGTACTTC.

This clonotype was recorded many times. The rearrangement links TRBV5-1 to TRBJ2-1, with 8 nucleotides matching TRBD2. The CDR3 totals 16 residues. Trimming at V came to 2 bases and at J to 10 bases, leaving 14 bases not matched to a gene. Per germline, CDR1 SGHRS and CDR2 YFSETQ. CDR3 protein: CASSLALAGSVTEQFF. In DNA, the CDR3 is TGCGCCAGCAGCTTAGCCTTAGCGGGGTCGGTCACGGAGCAGTTCTTC. The variable domain in full, completed from reference TRBV5-1 and TRBJ2-1, reads KAGVTQTPRYLIKTRGQQVTLSCSPISGHRSVSWYQQTPGQGLQFLFEYFSETQRNKGNFPGRFSGRQFSNSRSEMNVSTLELGDSALYLCASSLALAGSVTEQFFGPGTRLTVL.

The count of this clonotype is one. The CDR3 nucleotides are TGTGCCAGCGGGACCGCGGGAGATACGCAGTATTTT. The encoded protein is CASGTAGDTQYF. This chain joins TRBV14 and TRBJ2-3; either TRBD1 or TRBD2 may supply D (5 bases each). The V end was cut by 8 bases, the J end by 5 bases, with 11 bases between. This CDR3 is built from 12 residues. Germline CDR1 and CDR2: SGHDN and FVKESK. Variable domain in full (rest from reference TRBV14 and TRBJ2-3): EAGVTQFPSHSVIEKGQTVTLRCDPISGHDNLYWYRRVMGKEIKFLLHFVKESKQDESGMPNNRFLAERTGGTYSTLKVQPAELEDSGVYFCASGTAGDTQYFGPGTRLTVL.

The table lists this clonotype with a few counts. The V gene is TRBV2, the J gene TRBJ2-3, with TRBD1 identical over 8 bases. V trimming: 1 base; J trimming: 2 bases; junction bases outside the gene matches: 8. The V gene's germline CDR1 is SNHLY and CDR2 FYNNEI. This CDR3 contains 17 residues. DNA for the CDR3: TGTGCCAGCAGTGAAGAAACCAGGGGGCCGGTCACAGATACGCAGTATTTT. Its protein is CASSEETRGPVTDTQYF.

This clonotype occurred a few times. This chain uses TRBV24-1 with TRBJ2-1, with D perhaps TRBD2 (5 bases). Trimming took off 4 bases at V and 0 bases at J, with 6 bases between the two ends. Germline V gene lookup returns CDR1 KGHDR and CDR2 SFDVKD. The CDR3 sequence is 14 residues long. As DNA, the CDR3 is TGTGCCACCAGTGAGGGGAGCTCCTACAATGAGCAGTTCTTC. Protein product: CATSEGSSYNEQFF.

The gene calls are TRBV4-3 and TRBJ2-7; the D is unclear. Deletions cut 4 bases from V and 0 bases from J, with 13 bases between. Germline CDR1 LGHNA, CDR2 YSLEER. This CDR3 contains 15 residues. The CDR3 sequence is CASSPHRSSSYEQYF. CDR3 bases: TGCGCCAGCAGCCCTCACCGCTCCAGCTCCTACGAGCAGTACTTC.

The chain is built from TRBV10-3 and TRBJ2-1; 8 bases agree with TRBD2. CDR1 and CDR2 from the germline V gene are ENHRY and SYGVKD. The CDR3 covers 18 residues. With 3 bases clipped from V and 0 bases from J, the junction kept 10 bases outside the gene matches. CDR3 in DNA: TGTGCCATCAGTGATCCTAGCGGGTGGATGAGCTCCTACAATGAGCAGTTCTTC. Its translation: CAISDPSGWMSSYNEQFF.

This chain links TRBV5-6 with TRBJ2-3; 8 bases are a match to TRBD2. With V trimmed by 0 bases and J by 11 bases, 5 bases remained unmatched. This CDR3 contains 13 residues. Germline lookup yields CDR1 SGHDT and CDR2 YYEEEE. CDR3: CASSLAAGLGQYF. The CDR3 DNA reads TGTGCCAGCAGCTTGGCTGCGGGACTAGGGCAGTATTTT.

This clonotype was found many times. The chain carries TRBV20-1 and TRBJ2-7; D tentatively fits TRBD1 or TRBD2 (5 bases each). The CDR3 length is 15 residues. The V gene's germline CDR1 is DFQATT and CDR2 SNEGSKA (reference sequence). V lost 1 base and J lost 3, with 16 bases in between. The CDR3 region has the DNA TGCAGTGCTAGAGGCCCCGGGGCCGGACTCTACGAGCAGTACTTC. Amino acids: CSARGPGAGLYEQYF.

The genes are TRBV4-2 and TRBJ2-2; a weak D match, TRBD2 (6 bases). This CDR3 comprises 14 residues. CDR1 and CDR2 from the germline V gene are LGHNA and YNFKEQ. Trimming removed 7 bases from V and 6 bases from J, with 15 bases in between. The CDR3 protein is CASTPGRDPGELFF. CDR3 bases: TGTGCCAGCACCCCGGGGCGGGACCCCGGGGAGCTGTTTTTT.

The rearrangement uses TRBV29-1 and TRBJ2-1, with TRBD2 identical over 14 bases. The CDR3 length is 17 residues. Trimming took 7 bases from V and 7 from J; bases not matched to a gene: 15. Germline V gene data show CDR1 as SQVTM and CDR2 as ANQGSEA. The CDR3 sequence is CSAGGTSGREVRNEQFF. As DNA, the CDR3 is TGCAGCGCAGGGGGGACTAGCGGGAGAGAAGTGCGGAATGAGCAGTTCTTC.

This clonotype was found a few times. The J gene is TRBJ2-1, the V gene TRBV7-9; TRBD2 might be the D (6 bases). The CDR3 length is 14 residues. V lost 2 bases to trimming and J lost 5 bases, with 10 bases between them. Germline V gene data show CDR1 as SEHNR and CDR2 as FQNEAQ (reference sequence). The chain's CDR3 is CASSLPSGDNEQFF. The CDR3 DNA reads TGTGCCAGCAGCTTACCTTCGGGAGACAATGAGCAGTTCTTC.

This clonotype has a handful of counts. The chain carries TRBV18 and TRBJ2-7; D is possibly TRBD1 (6 bases). Germline CDR1 KGHSH, CDR2 LQKENI. This CDR3 contains 16 residues. V dropped 0 bases and J dropped 3 bases, with 15 bases sitting between them. CDR3 region: CASSPPRTDIIYEQYF. In DNA form, the CDR3 reads TGTGCCAGCTCACCACCTCGGACAGACATAATCTACGAGCAGTACTTC.

This clonotype was recorded at least ten times. The rearrangement joins TRBV20-1 to TRBJ2-1; 8 positions agree with TRBD1. The CDR3 is 19 residues long. Losses at the gene ends were 3 bases for V and 1 base for J; bases not matched to a gene: 17. Germline lookup yields CDR1 DFQATT and CDR2 SNEGSKA (reference sequence). As DNA, the CDR3 is TGCAGTGCTAGGCCACACCCACACTTCCGGGACAGGTCCTACAATGAGCAGTTCTTC. Its protein is CSARPHPHFRDRSYNEQFF.

This clonotype was seen a few times. V gene TRBV7-8 combines with J gene TRBJ2-7, with 9 bases lining up with TRBD1. Germline V gives CDR1 SGHVS, CDR2 FQNEAQ. V lost 1 base, J lost 4 bases, and 8 bases stayed unmatched. This CDR3 has 16 residues. The chain's CDR3 is CASSLDPGTGLYEQYF. CDR3 DNA: TGTGCCAGCAGCTTAGACCCCGGGACAGGGCTTTACGAGCAGTACTTC.

The gene calls are TRBV5-1 and TRBJ2-5; D is perhaps TRBD2 (5 bases). Trimming took 0 bases from V and 1 from J, leaving 10 bases between them. CDR1 SGHRS and CDR2 YFSETQ come from the germline V gene. The CDR3 is 15 residues long. CDR3: CASSLGLQSQETQYF. CDR3 nucleotide sequence: TGCGCCAGCAGCTTGGGACTACAATCCCAAGAGACCCAGTACTTC.

The table lists this clonotype with a few counts. V gene TRBV9 combines with J gene TRBJ1-1; D remains unclear. The germline V gene has CDR1 SGDLS and CDR2 YYNGEE. V lost 2 bases to trimming and J lost 0 bases, with 14 bases between them. The CDR3 is made up of 16 amino acids. The CDR3 coding sequence is TGTGCCAGCAGCGTGGGAGACATCATTCTGAACACTGAAGCTTTCTTT. Amino acids: CASSVGDIILNTEAFF.

This clonotype was observed at least ten times. The rearrangement joins TRBV7-2 to TRBJ2-7, with D uncertain. Germline V gene lookup returns CDR1 SGHTA and CDR2 FQGNSA. The CDR3 contains 11 residues. Trimming stripped 4 bases from V and 3 bases from J, with 4 bases between. Here the CDR3 DNA reads TGTGCCAGCAGCTCGCGCTACGAGCAGTACTTC. Its protein is CASSSRYEQYF. Complete variable domain (other parts from reference TRBV7-2 and TRBJ2-7): GAGVSQSPSNKVTEKGKDVELRCDPISGHTALYWYRQSLGQGLEFLIYFQGNSAPDKSGLPSDRFSAERTGGSVSTLTIQRTQQEDSAVYLCASSSRYEQYFGPGTRLTVT.

The chain combines TRBV12-3 or TRBV12-4 with TRBJ2-6; either TRBD1 or TRBD2 may fit D (5 bases each). V gave up 6 bases and J gave up 4 bases, with 13 bases separating them. The CDR3 is 15 amino acids. The CDR3 coding sequence is TGTGCCAGCAGGGGAGACAGTTCGGGGGCCAACGTCCTGACTTTC. It specifies CASRGDSSGANVLTF.

The rearrangement links TRBV27 to TRBJ2-7; TRBD2 matches 12 bases. CDR1 is MNHEY and CDR2 is SMNVEV in the germline V gene (reference sequence). The CDR3 is 18 amino acids. Trimming cost V 2 bases and J 0 bases; bases outside gene matches: 8. The DNA of the CDR3 is TGTGCCAGCAGTTTAAGGGGGCTAGCGGGAGGGGGCTCCTACGAGCAGTACTTC. This encodes CASSLRGLAGGGSYEQYF.

This clonotype was recorded many times. This chain links TRBV5-1 with TRBJ1-1; weak D call: TRBD1 (6 bases). CDR1 is SGHRS, CDR2 YFSETQ, per germline. Trimming left V 1 base short and J 8 bases short, with 18 bases between. The CDR3 totals 15 residues. The CDR3 DNA sequence: TGCGCCAGCAGCTTGTTCGGGGGCCTGAAGTTGGAAGCTTTCTTT. Residues: CASSLFGGLKLEAFF. The whole variable domain, filled in from reference TRBV5-1 and TRBJ1-1, reads KAGVTQTPRYLIKTRGQQVTLSCSPISGHRSVSWYQQTPGQGLQFLFEYFSETQRNKGNFPGRFSGRQFSNSRSEMNVSTLELGDSALYLCASSLFGGLKLEAFFGQGTRLTVV.